This entry is about one T cell receptor beta chain. Its antigen is unidentified. PCR involved 60 Vbeta and 13 Jbeta primers. Assay used: immunoSEQ multiplex PCR; TCRdb lists only in-frame clones, some missing. The sample has fewer than 200,000 clones; around 79% are singletons. The sample comes from a study of cytomegalovirus exposure and HLA in healthy donors. Notes on the study in general: Later on, an analysis showed TCR association rates differing by HLA locus, with DRB1 the most and HLA-C the fewest. In an earlier analysis, productive rearrangement rates for most beta V segments clustered near 87% or 30%. There were reportedly fewer N-insertions in an Asian-associated ancestry cluster than the approximately 670-donor mean, in a later analysis.

CDR1 is SGDLS, CDR2 YYNGEE, per germline. The CDR3 sequence is 14 residues long. V lost 2 bases to trimming and J lost 8 bases; unmatched junction nucleotides: 5. V usage is TRBV9 and J usage is TRBJ1-4; TRBD1 aligns across 8 bases. Material for sequencing was PBMCs. The sequence was obtained from a woman between 40 and 50 years old in good health and CMV-seropositive. CDR3 residues: CASSVSGTGEKLFF. The CDR3 nucleotides are TGTGCCAGCAGCGTCTCCGGGACAGGAGAAAAACTGTTTTTT.